This TCR beta chain was identified during a study of T cells in Graves' hyperthyroidism and ophthalmopathy. Study observations and caveats: Blood held most thyroid clonotypes expanded above 0.001 frequency.

Disease duration was under 3 months in the ophthalmopathy patients, who also had a Clinical Activity Score of at least 3 and a NOSPECS grade of at least 4. With regard to this clonotype: Its antigen is still unknown. The junction departs from germline at one end; a sequencing error may be responsible.

Amplification targeted TCR beta CDR3 regions from RNA transcripts. Primed by the HTBI set, a first-round RT-PCR was run on the TCR CDR3. TCRdb reanalysed the multiplex PCR reads using MiXCR and keeps one entry per CDR3 protein. Of 600,000 or so distinct CDR3 sequences in the sample, around 14% were seen once. The sequenced sample consisted of blood. This clonotype was obtained from a woman younger than 30 with Graves' ophthalmopathy.

CDR3 amino acids: CTSSSPTGNYYNSPLHF. The DNA for the CDR3 is TGCACCAGCAGCTCCCCGACAGGGAACTATTATAATTCACCCCTCCACTTT. The gene calls are TRBV5-1 and TRBJ1-6, with 7 bases matching TRBD1. The CDR3 runs 17 residues. Germline-derived CDR1 and CDR2 are SGHRS and YFSETQ.